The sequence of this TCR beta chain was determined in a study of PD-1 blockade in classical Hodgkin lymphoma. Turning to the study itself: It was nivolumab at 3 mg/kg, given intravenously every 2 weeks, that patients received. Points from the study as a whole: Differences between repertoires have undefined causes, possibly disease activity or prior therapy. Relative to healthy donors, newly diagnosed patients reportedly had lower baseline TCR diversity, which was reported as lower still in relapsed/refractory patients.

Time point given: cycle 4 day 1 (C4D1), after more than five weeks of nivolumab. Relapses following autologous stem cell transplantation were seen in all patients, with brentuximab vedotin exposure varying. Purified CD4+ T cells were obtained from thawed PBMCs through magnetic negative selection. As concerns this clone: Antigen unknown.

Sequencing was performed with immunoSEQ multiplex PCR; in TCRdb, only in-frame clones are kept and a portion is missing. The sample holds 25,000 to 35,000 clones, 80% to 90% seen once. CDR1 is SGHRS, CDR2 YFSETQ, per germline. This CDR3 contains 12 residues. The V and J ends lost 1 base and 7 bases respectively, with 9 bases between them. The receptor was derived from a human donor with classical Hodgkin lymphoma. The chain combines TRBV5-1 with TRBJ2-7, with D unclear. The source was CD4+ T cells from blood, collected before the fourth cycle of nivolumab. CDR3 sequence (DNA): TGCGCCAGCAGCTTGACGAGCTTGGAGCAGTACTTC. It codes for CASSLTSLEQYF. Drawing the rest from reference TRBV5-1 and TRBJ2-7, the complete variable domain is KAGVTQTPRYLIKTRGQQVTLSCSPISGHRSVSWYQQTPGQGLQFLFEYFSETQRNKGNFPGRFSGRQFSNSRSEMNVSTLELGDSALYLCASSLTSLEQYFGPGTRLTVT.